This T cell receptor beta chain came from a study of T cell responses to AZD1222 COVID-19 vaccine. On this clone: Its matching antigen is unknown.

Study conclusions and caveats: Clonal diversity may have been underestimated, and the donors were mostly white British, with more females than males. Sampled repertoires all dated from after the peak T cell response. Among spike-specific TCRs, nearly half reportedly target unmutated variant regions.

Only in-frame clones appear in the TCRdb table, and some are missing; sequencing was by immunoSEQ multiplex PCR. The repertoire has some 120,000 clones, 70% to 90% of them found once; the top ten carry around 30%. The germline CDR1 and CDR2 sequences are SGHDT and YYEEEE. CDR3 length: 14 residues. V lost 2 bases and J lost 5, with 11 bases in between. This sequence was found in an adult in good health. The source was peripheral blood, collected on day 0 of AZD1222 vaccination. The chain employs TRBV5-6 and TRBJ1-5, with a weak D call TRBD1 (6 bases). The CDR3 sequence is CASSFGTPDQPQHF. The CDR3 bases are TGTGCCAGCAGCTTCGGGACACCCGATCAGCCCCAGCATTTT.